The entry below describes one T cell receptor beta chain. The antigen is undetermined. The study sampled nominally healthy donors, though unrecorded immune exposures were likely. The entry originates in a study of cytomegalovirus exposure and HLA in healthy donors. The PCR ran on 60 Vbeta and 13 Jbeta primers. Study processing details: Approximately 12 million of tens of millions of unique TCR beta chains were shared, per a later count. Using immunoSEQ multiplex PCR, the repertoire was profiled, and TCRdb retains in-frame clones only, with some absent. That table gives V, J and clone size, and the DNA gave D and trimming. The data contain 120,000 to 150,000 clones, 78% of them singletons. Study findings and constraints: V- and J-gene trimming in TCR beta was tied to a missense DCLRE1C variant by an analysis performed later. Later on, an analysis tied 15,000 or so TCR beta sequences to HLA alleles at 0.05 false discovery rate.

Per the germline V gene, CDR1 is LNHDA and CDR2 is SQIVND (reference sequence). Trimming removed 7 bases at V and 6 bases at J, with 16 bases between. The CDR3 consists of 13 residues. The gene calls are TRBV19 and TRBJ2-7; no firm D call. The TCR sequence derives from a male donor in good health and CMV-seronegative. The specimen sequenced was PBMCs. CDR3 amino acids: CASTLDLYGEQYF. The CDR3 coding sequence is TGTGCCAGTACCTTAGATCTGTATGGCGAGCAGTACTTC.